This TCR beta chain was sequenced for a study of T-cell memory formation after mild COVID-19. About the research overall: TCR clusters mostly belonged to single donors. General study points: There were some responding clones in pre-infection memory, which suggested that cross-reactive memory had joined. CD4/CD8 balance characterized clones contracting day 15 to 85, and CD4+ skew characterized later expanders.

Amplification by 5'RACE using constant-segment primers produced TCR alpha and TCR beta cDNA libraries that carried sample barcodes and UMIs. TCRdb re-called the 5' RACE reads with MiXCR, one entry per CDR3 protein. The table has 300,000 to 400,000 distinct CDR3 sequences, around 15% seen once; the top ten hold 20% to 25%. The CDR3 is 14 amino acids. The germline CDR1 and CDR2 sequences are SGHVS and FQNEAQ. V lost 5 bases, J lost 4 bases, and 13 bases lay in between. This clonotype has at least ten counts. Antigen unknown. V gene TRBV7-8 combines with J gene TRBJ2-3; maybe TRBD1 (6 bases). Sequencing input: PBMCs or a T cell subset sorted from them (not recorded which). The source is a man between 18 and 35 years old who had mild COVID-19 (a few samples of this study predate the infection). Cell type and time point are not known. CDR3 sequence: CASSPNRAADTQYF. The CDR3 bases are TGTGCCAGCAGCCCCAACAGGGCCGCAGATACGCAGTATTTT.